The 5 T cell receptor beta chains presented below share a single source sample, sequenced in a study of blood T cell repertoires in COVID-19. This table comes from immunoSEQ multiplex PCR, and its TCRdb copy is limited to in-frame clones, with some not included. Of about 240,000 clones in the sample, 86% were seen once. Input material: peripheral blood. The receptors were gathered from a man in his sixties with acute or convalescent COVID-19.

This chain connects TRBV19 to TRBJ2-7, with a weak D call TRBD1 (6 bases). Germline CDR1 LNHDA, CDR2 SQIVND (reference sequence). The CDR3 has 14 residues. The V and J ends lost 2 bases and 0 bases respectively, with 8 bases between them. In DNA form, the CDR3 reads TGTGCCAGTAGTATACGGGACAACTCCTACGAGCAGTACTTC. This translates into CASSIRDNSYEQYF.

The chain links TRBV14 to TRBJ2-2; D is unclear. The CDR3 is 12 amino acids. Trimming cost V 1 base and J 10 bases, with 7 bases left between them. Germline CDR1 is SGHDN and CDR2 is FVKESK. The CDR3 DNA follows: TGTGCCAGCAGCCAAGTTTACAAGGAGCTGTTTTTT. Its protein product is CASSQVYKELFF.

The chain carries TRBV7-9 and TRBJ2-7, with TRBD1 matching 7 bases. CDR3 length: 15 amino acids. Germline CDR1 SEHNR, CDR2 FQNEAQ (reference sequence). The ends lost 0 bases at V and 5 bases at J; junction bases unmatched: 7. CDR3 amino acids: CASSLARDSRDEQYF. CDR3 bases: TGTGCCAGCAGCTTAGCCCGGGACAGTAGGGACGAGCAGTACTTC.

As to this clone: Other DNA sequences in the same sample also yield this CDR3. The V and J genes are TRBV3-1 (or the pseudogene TRBV3-2) and TRBJ2-5; 8 bases fit TRBD2. CDR1 is LGHDT and CDR2 is YNNKEL in the germline V gene (reference sequence). The CDR3 runs to 14 residues. The V gene end was trimmed by 6 bases and the J gene end by 2 bases; junction bases not matched to a gene: 5. The CDR3 spells CASRLTSGQETQYF. The CDR3 bases are TGTGCCAGCAGACTTACTAGCGGTCAAGAGACCCAGTACTTC.

The V and J genes are TRBV6-5 and TRBJ1-4, with TRBD1 matching 7 bases. The germline gives CDR1 MNHEY, CDR2 SVGAGI. V lost 6 bases, J lost 8 bases, and 12 bases stayed unmatched. CDR3 length equals 15 residues. The CDR3 protein is CASSPGDSGREKLFF. CDR3 nucleotides: TGTGCCAGCAGCCCGGGGGACAGTGGGCGAGAAAAACTGTTTTTT.